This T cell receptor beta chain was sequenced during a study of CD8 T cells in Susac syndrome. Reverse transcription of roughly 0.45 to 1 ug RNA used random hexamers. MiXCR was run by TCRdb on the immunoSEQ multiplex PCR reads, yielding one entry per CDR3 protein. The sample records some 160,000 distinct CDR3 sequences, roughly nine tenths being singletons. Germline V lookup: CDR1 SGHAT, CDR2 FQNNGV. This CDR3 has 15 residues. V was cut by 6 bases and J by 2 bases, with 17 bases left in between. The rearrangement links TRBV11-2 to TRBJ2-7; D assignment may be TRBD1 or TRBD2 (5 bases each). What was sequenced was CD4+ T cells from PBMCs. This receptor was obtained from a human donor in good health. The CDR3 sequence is CASSHILRGTYEQYF. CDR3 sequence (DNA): TGTGCCAGCAGTCACATCCTGAGGGGTACCTACGAGCAGTACTTC.